These 31 T cell receptor beta chains originate from one sample sequenced in a study of T cell responses to AZD1222 COVID-19 vaccine. The table came from immunoSEQ multiplex PCR; TCRdb's copy has only in-frame clones and leaves some out. Among 100,000 to 150,000 clones listed, 86% were seen once. Sequencing was performed on peripheral blood, taken on day 0 of AZD1222 vaccination. The source of these receptors is an adult in good health.

This clone appeared a single time. The chain carries TRBV28 and TRBJ2-1; TRBD1 matches at 9 bases. The CDR3 is made up of 11 amino acids. After removal of 5 bases from V and 15 bases from J, the junction contained 5 bases not matched to a gene. CDR1 is MDHEN, CDR2 SYDVKM, per germline. CDR3 bases: TGTGCCAGCAGTAGTACAGGGGGCCTGTTCTTC. Its translation: CASSSTGGLFF.

The chain links TRBV4-2 to TRBJ1-2; the D is unclear. Germline loops: CDR1 LGHNA, CDR2 YNFKEQ. The V and J ends lost 4 bases and 8 bases respectively, with 11 bases between them. The length of the CDR3 is 12 residues. The CDR3 region has the DNA TGTGCCAGCAGCCCCCAAACGGGGGGCTACACCTTC. Its translation is CASSPQTGGYTF.

The chain is built from TRBV28 and TRBJ1-5; 7 bases are shared with TRBD1. Germline CDR1 and CDR2: MDHEN and SYDVKM. This CDR3 contains 15 residues. Germline trimming cut 6 bases from V and 6 bases from J; bases unmatched to any gene: 11. CDR3 residues: CASSPQGVGSQPQHF. Written as DNA, the CDR3 is TGTGCCAGCAGCCCGCAGGGGGTGGGTAGTCAGCCCCAGCATTTT. Together with reference TRBV28 and TRBJ1-5, the CDR3 gives the full variable domain: DVKVTQSSRYLVKRTGEKVFLECVQDMDHENMFWYRQDPGLGLRLIYFSYDVKMKEKGDIPEGYSVSREKKERFSLILESASTNQTSMYLCASSPQGVGSQPQHFGDGTRLSIL.

This clone was detected a few times. This chain uses TRBV6-4 with TRBJ1-1; possible D gene TRBD1, 6 bases. The CDR3 loop spans 15 amino acids. The V end lost 8 bases, the J end lost 4 bases, and 20 bases lay between the germline ends. Germline CDR1 reads MRHNA; CDR2 reads SNTAGT. DNA of the CDR3: TGTGCCAGCTCTTTCACGGGGGGCATGGGCACTGAAGCTTTCTTT. Translation gives CASSFTGGMGTEAFF.

As DNA, the CDR3 is TGTGCCAGCAGTTTAACAGGGCCGAGCTACGAGCAGTACTTC. This codes for CASSLTGPSYEQYF. The chain employs TRBV27 and TRBJ2-7, with a weak D call TRBD1 (6 bases). The CDR3 length is 14 residues. Germline CDR1 MNHEY, CDR2 SMNVEV (reference sequence). The V end lost 2 bases, the J end lost 3 bases, and 11 bases lay between the germline ends.

V usage is TRBV4-2 and J usage is TRBJ2-7; D gene ambiguous. The CDR3 has 14 amino acids. V gave up 0 bases and J gave up 7 bases, with 13 bases separating them. Germline CDR1 is LGHNA and CDR2 is YNFKEQ. The CDR3 here is CASSQEWAVFEQYF. For the CDR3, the DNA is TGTGCCAGCAGCCAAGAGTGGGCGGTGTTTGAGCAGTACTTC.

The rearrangement uses TRBV10-3 and TRBJ2-2; the match to TRBD2 covers 8 bases. This CDR3 region has 17 residues. The junction had 9 bases not matched to a gene; V was cut back by 6 bases and J by 0 bases. CDR1 and CDR2 (germline): ENHRY, SYGVKD. The CDR3 here is CAISGRSGSTNTGELFF. The CDR3 coding sequence is TGTGCCATCAGCGGGAGAAGCGGGAGTACGAACACCGGGGAGCTGTTTTTT.

The V and J genes are TRBV3-1 (or the pseudogene TRBV3-2) and TRBJ1-4; no firm D call. Trimming removed 4 bases from V and 7 bases from J, with 10 bases in between. Germline assignment: CDR1 LGHDT and CDR2 YNNKEL (reference sequence). This CDR3 has 13 amino acids. The CDR3 DNA reads as TGTGCCAGCAGCCCGGGGAGCGGTGAAAAACTGTTTTTT. Translated, it gives CASSPGSGEKLFF.

J is TRBJ2-1 and V is TRBV11-2; 13 nucleotides match TRBD2. The CDR3 extends over 16 amino acids. V gave up 4 bases and J gave up 5 bases; unmatched junction bases: 5. CDR1 SGHAT and CDR2 FQNNGV come from the germline V gene. CDR3 nucleotide sequence: TGTGCCAGCAGCTCTCGACTAGCGGGGGGAAACAATGAGCAGTTCTTC. Protein: CASSSRLAGGNNEQFF.

The chain is built from TRBV10-3 and TRBJ2-1, with a tentative D call TRBD1 (6 bases). CDR1 is ENHRY and CDR2 is SYGVKD in the germline V gene. There are 14 residues in the CDR3. Between the trimmed V and J ends, which lost 3 bases and 10 bases, there was a span of 16 bases. Written as DNA, the CDR3 is TGTGCCATCAGTGACCTTTTGACAGGTCACGAGCAGTTCTTC. Translating it yields CAISDLLTGHEQFF.

This chain connects TRBV11-2 to TRBJ2-7, with 7 bases fitting TRBD1. From germline, CDR1 is SGHAT and CDR2 FQNNGV. CDR3 length: 15 amino acids. Unmatched junction bases numbered 8, after V lost 5 bases and J lost 1 base. The CDR3 DNA sequence: TGTGCCAGCAGCATGACAGGGTCTAGGTCCTACGAGCAGTACTTC. It translates to CASSMTGSRSYEQYF.

The gene calls are TRBV12-3 or TRBV12-4 and TRBJ2-3; D remains unclear. The V end lost 7 bases, the J end lost 3 bases, and 8 bases lay between the germline ends. The CDR3 is 12 amino acids. The CDR3 region is CASTPNTDTQYF. CDR3 bases: TGTGCCAGCACCCCAAATACAGATACGCAGTATTTT.

The chain links TRBV4-2 to TRBJ1-1, with TRBD1 identical over 8 bases. V shed 4 bases, J shed 10 bases, and the junction held 11 bases outside the gene matches. The CDR3 totals 14 residues. From germline, CDR1 is LGHNA and CDR2 YNFKEQ. The CDR3 coding sequence is TGTGCCAGCAGCCGGGCAGGACAGGGCGGTCCAGCTTTCTTT. Translated, it gives CASSRAGQGGPAFF.

This chain connects TRBV25-1 to TRBJ2-1; 12 positions agree with TRBD2. Trimming took 6 bases from V and 10 from J; bases not matched to a gene: 7. The germline gives CDR1 MGHDK, CDR2 SYGVNS. The CDR3 has 14 residues. The CDR3 sequence is CASRAGLAGGEQFF. CDR3 coding DNA: TGTGCCAGCAGGGCGGGACTAGCGGGTGGCGAGCAGTTCTTC.

The chain carries TRBV29-1 and TRBJ1-1; tentatively, D is TRBD1 (6 bases). The CDR3 has 14 residues. V gave up 7 bases and J gave up 1 base, with 16 bases separating them. Per germline, CDR1 SQVTM and CDR2 ANQGSEA. The CDR3 protein is CSGNRQEPNTEAFF. The CDR3 DNA reads TGCAGCGGAAATCGACAGGAGCCGAACACTGAAGCTTTCTTT.

J is TRBJ2-7 and V is TRBV2; 9 positions match TRBD1. The junction had 11 bases not matched to a gene; V was cut back by 4 bases and J by 4 bases. From germline, CDR1 is SNHLY and CDR2 FYNNEI. The CDR3 has 16 amino acids. CDR3: CASSVAGTGTEYEQYF. CDR3 DNA: TGTGCCAGCAGTGTCGCCGGGACAGGGACGGAGTACGAGCAGTACTTC.

This clone is a singleton in its sample. The chain joins TRBV10-3 to TRBJ2-1; 9 bases align to TRBD1. Germline CDR1 and CDR2: ENHRY and SYGVKD. With V trimmed by 6 bases and J by 10 bases, 7 bases remained unmatched. CDR3 length: 13 amino acids. As DNA, the CDR3 is TGTGCCATCAGGGACAGGGGTCTGAGGGAGCAGTTCTTC. This gives the protein CAIRDRGLREQFF.

CDR3 DNA sequence: TGTGCTAGTGCCTCCGGGACTAGCGGTTACAATGAGCAGTTCTTC. Its translation is CASASGTSGYNEQFF. The gene calls are TRBV12-5 and TRBJ2-1; 11 bases fit TRBD2. V shed 7 bases and J 4 bases; nucleotides not matched to a gene: 6. The CDR3 sequence is 15 residues long. Per the germline V gene, CDR1 is LGHNT and CDR2 is FRNRAP.

The chain joins TRBV6-2 or TRBV6-3 to TRBJ2-7; 8 bases map to TRBD2. This CDR3 has 18 residues. The junction had 20 bases not matched to a gene; V was cut back by 2 bases and J by 8 bases. Germline CDR1 is MNHEY and CDR2 is SVGEGT. The CDR3, as DNA: TGTGCCAGCAGTTACGCCTCGGGGACTAGTTTCTCGGCGATGAAGCAGTACTTC. Its protein product is CASSYASGTSFSAMKQYF.

The genes are TRBV27 and TRBJ1-5; D possibly corresponds to TRBD1 (6 bases). The V end lost 6 bases, the J end lost 4 bases, and 16 bases lay between the germline ends. The CDR3 is 15 residues long. The germline gives CDR1 MNHEY, CDR2 SMNVEV (reference sequence). CDR3 DNA sequence: TGTGCCAGCAGAGCACGGACAGTTGTAAATCAGCCCCAGCATTTT. This translates into CASRARTVVNQPQHF.

The V gene is TRBV29-1, the J gene TRBJ2-1; TRBD1 agrees at 7 bases. The CDR3 sequence is 15 residues long. Germline assignment: CDR1 SQVTM and CDR2 ANQGSEA. V trimming: 4 bases; J trimming: 3 bases; junction bases outside the gene matches: 9. The CDR3, as DNA: TGCAGCGTTGTCGGCGACAGGGCTGGCTACAATGAGCAGTTCTTC. Translation gives CSVVGDRAGYNEQFF.

V usage is TRBV5-1 and J usage is TRBJ2-7; 7 positions match TRBD1. J lost 6 bases, V lost 4 bases, and 7 bases had no gene match. CDR1 and CDR2 from the germline V gene are SGHRS and YFSETQ. The CDR3 runs to 13 residues. The CDR3 protein is CASSRQGEREQYF. CDR3 nucleotide sequence: TGCGCCAGCAGCAGGCAGGGGGAGCGCGAGCAGTACTTC.

This clone turned up a few times. The chain employs TRBV27 and TRBJ2-7; either TRBD1 or TRBD2 may supply D (5 bases each). Deletions cut 0 bases from V and 4 bases from J, with 13 bases between. This CDR3 spans 15 amino acids. Germline V gives CDR1 MNHEY, CDR2 SMNVEV (reference sequence). CDR3 nucleotides: TGTGCCAGCAGTTTATCCGACTCGAGGGGATACGAGCAGTACTTC. Amino acids: CASSLSDSRGYEQYF.

The rearrangement joins TRBV11-1 to TRBJ2-7; unclear D gene. Germline V gene lookup returns CDR1 SGHAT and CDR2 FQDESV (reference sequence). Between the trimmed V and J ends, which lost 1 base and 6 bases, there was a span of 4 bases. The CDR3 is 11 amino acids. For the CDR3, the DNA is TGTGCCAGCAGCTTAGTTGGCGAGCAGTACTTC. Its translation: CASSLVGEQYF.

The chain links TRBV28 to TRBJ2-1, with a tentative D call TRBD1 (5 bases). V was cut by 3 bases and J by 2 bases, with 8 bases left in between. The CDR3 has 14 amino acids. Germline-derived CDR1 and CDR2 are MDHEN and SYDVKM. The CDR3 loop is CASSFTGAYNEQFF. Written as DNA, the CDR3 is TGTGCCAGCAGTTTTACAGGTGCCTACAATGAGCAGTTCTTC.

The V and J genes are TRBV9 and TRBJ1-5; TRBD1 aligns across 7 bases. CDR1 is SGDLS and CDR2 is YYNGEE in the germline V gene. The V segment lost 3 bases and the J segment 5 bases; nucleotides outside the gene matches: 8. The CDR3 covers 15 residues. CDR3 loop: CASSARTGLDQPQHF. CDR3 sequence (DNA): TGTGCCAGCAGCGCGCGGACAGGTCTGGATCAGCCCCAGCATTTT.

The chain recombines TRBV6-5 with TRBJ1-2; D not certain. Germline V gives CDR1 MNHEY, CDR2 SVGAGI. The CDR3 contains 11 residues. Trimming left V 3 bases short and J 8 bases short, with 7 bases between. CDR3 in amino acids: CASSYLGGYTF. CDR3 DNA: TGTGCCAGCAGTTATCTTGGAGGCTACACCTTC.

The V call is TRBV19, the J call TRBJ2-3, with 7 nucleotides matching TRBD2. The length of the CDR3 is 16 residues. Germline V lookup: CDR1 LNHDA, CDR2 SQIVND (reference sequence). V lost 3 bases to trimming and J lost 2 bases; unmatched junction nucleotides: 8. The CDR3 nucleotides read TGTGCCAGTAGTATGGCGGGAGAGACCCTCACAGATACGCAGTATTTT. It encodes CASSMAGETLTDTQYF.

The V call is TRBV24-1, the J call TRBJ1-5; 7 positions agree with TRBD1. The CDR3 totals 14 residues. J lost 7 bases, V lost 3 bases, and 5 bases had no gene match. Germline V gives CDR1 KGHDR, CDR2 SFDVKD. CDR3 sequence reads: CATSDPQGRQPQHF. DNA for the CDR3: TGTGCCACCAGTGATCCACAGGGGAGGCAGCCCCAGCATTTT.

V usage is TRBV9 and J usage is TRBJ2-2; D may be TRBD1 (6 bases). The CDR3 contains 15 residues. The V end was cut by 0 bases, the J end by 6 bases, with 12 bases between. Looked up from germline, CDR1 is SGDLS and CDR2 is YYNGEE. CDR3 region: CASSVVQGAPGELFF. CDR3 bases: TGTGCCAGCAGCGTAGTACAGGGCGCCCCCGGGGAGCTGTTTTTT. The full variable domain, with the rest looked up from reference TRBV9 and TRBJ2-2, is DSGVTQTPKHLITATGQRVTLRCSPRSGDLSVYWYQQSLDQGLQFLIQYYNGEERAKGNILERFSAQQFPDLHSELNLSSLELGDSALYFCASSVVQGAPGELFFGEGSRLTVL.

The CDR3 sequence: CALDGSNSPLHF. The CDR3 nucleotides read TGTGCCCTGGACGGGAGTAATTCACCCCTCCACTTT. The chain recombines TRBV30 with TRBJ1-6; D is unresolved. Per the germline V gene, CDR1 is GTSNPN and CDR2 is SVGIG (reference sequence). Trimming cost V 8 bases and J 6 bases, with 11 bases left between them. CDR3 length equals 12 residues.